The T cell receptor (beta chain) described here comes from a study of regulatory T cells in long-lasting Graves disease. About the study: Positivity for TSH receptor antibodies plus over 5 years of antithyroid drugs meant persistent Graves' disease.

Study results and limitations: Persistent disease exhibited a predilection for TRBV28, TRBJ1-2 and TRBJ2-5. Persistent Graves' patients possessed reduced TCR diversity relative to recently diagnosed ones. Persistent patients had more shared public clonotypes (2,741) than new patients (about 900).

Notes on this clonotype: Its specificity is unknown.

Trimming took 0 bases from V and 4 from J, leaving 11 bases between them. Germline V gene sequence: CDR1 SGHRS, CDR2 YFSETQ. This CDR3 comprises 14 residues. Time point specified: persistent/refractory GD, antithyroid drugs over 5 years with positive TRAb. The authors made the TCR library using RNA they extracted from PBMCs. Researchers made TCR beta libraries by using iRepertoire HTBI primers and running Arm-PCR on CDR3 regions. TCRdb analysed the multiplex PCR reads with MiXCR anew, one entry per CDR3 protein. The table shows under 500,000 distinct CDR3 sequences, with less than 25% occurring only once.

The sequence came from a female donor with Graves disease. The chain links TRBV5-1 to TRBJ2-7; D gene unclear. The specimen was peripheral blood mononuclear cells (PBMCs), collected when the disease was refractory, from a patient treated with antithyroid drugs. As DNA, the CDR3 is TGCGCCAGCAGCTTGGGAACCGCTGGATACGAGCAGTACTTC. The encoded protein is CASSLGTAGYEQYF.